These 16 T cell receptor beta chains share one sample of origin, sequenced in a study of T-cell reconstitution after alpha-beta-depleted transplantation in children. Unique molecular identifiers tagged the TCRbeta library. In TCRdb, the PCR reads were re-called with MiXCR into one record per CDR3 protein. The sample lists under 350,000 distinct CDR3 sequences, approximately 9.8% occurring once. The source material was PBMCs from the stem cell graft donor, sampled from the stem cell graft. These receptor sequences come from a human donor who donated a stem cell graft to a child with SCID.

This clonotype turned up a few times. The rearrangement joins TRBV20-1 to TRBJ2-7; D gene uncertain. The CDR3 spans 16 residues. The ends were cut back, 0 bases at V and 3 bases at J, with 18 bases in the middle. Per the germline V gene, CDR1 is DFQATT and CDR2 is SNEGSKA (reference sequence). The CDR3 bases are TGCAGTGCTAGAGATAGGCAGGCCACGTTGTACTACGAGCAGTACTTC. This codes for CSARDRQATLYYEQYF.

J is TRBJ1-6 and V is TRBV2; 9 nucleotides agree with TRBD1. Trimming at V came to 10 bases and at J to 6 bases, leaving 7 bases not matched to a gene. The CDR3 extends over 14 amino acids. Germline V gives CDR1 SNHLY, CDR2 FYNNEI. The CDR3 nucleotides are TGTGCCAAACAGGGGGCTGTGAGTAATTCACCCCTCCACTTT. This sequence encodes CAKQGAVSNSPLHF.

The sample holds one count of this clonotype. One end of the junction is discordant with germline, which a read error may explain. CDR3 region: CASSPSGISSYEKYF. The CDR3 nucleotides are TGTGCCAGCAGTCCCTCCGGCATTAGCTCCTACGAGAAGTACTTC. The chain combines TRBV7-9 with TRBJ2-7; D remains ambiguous. This CDR3 spans 15 amino acids. CDR1 is SEHNR, CDR2 FQNEAQ, per germline (reference sequence). The full variable domain, completed using reference TRBV7-9 and TRBJ2-7, is DTGVSQNPRHKITKRGQNVTFRCDPISEHNRLYWYRQTLGQGPEFLTYFQNEAQLEKSRLLSDRFSAERPKGSFSTLEIQRTEQGDSAMYLCASSPSGISSYEKYFGPGTRLTVT.

This clonotype occurred a few times. The chain is built from TRBV24-1 and TRBJ2-1; D gene unclear. Germline CDR1 KGHDR, CDR2 SFDVKD. V was trimmed by 2 bases and J by 6 bases, leaving 13 bases between them. This CDR3 spans 15 amino acids. DNA for the CDR3: TGTGCCACCAGTGATTCTGGGCTCAATACCAATGAGCAGTTCTTC. The encoded protein is CATSDSGLNTNEQFF.

This chain connects TRBV7-9 to TRBJ2-7; 9 bases match TRBD1. The germline V gene encodes CDR1 SEHNR and CDR2 FQNEAQ (reference sequence). There are 14 residues in the CDR3. Trimming cost V 4 bases and J 5 bases; bases outside gene matches: 6. The CDR3, as DNA: TGTGCCAGCAGCTGGGACAGGGTTCGCGACGAGCAGTACTTC. It encodes CASSWDRVRDEQYF. Full variable domain (missing parts from reference TRBV7-9 and TRBJ2-7): DTGVSQNPRHKITKRGQNVTFRCDPISEHNRLYWYRQTLGQGPEFLTYFQNEAQLEKSRLLSDRFSAERPKGSFSTLEIQRTEQGDSAMYLCASSWDRVRDEQYFGPGTRLTVT.

This clonotype was counted between two and nine times. The chain is built from TRBV6-5 and TRBJ1-1; no clear D gene. Germline CDR1 and CDR2: MNHEY and SVGAGI. The CDR3 contains 15 residues. Trimming cost V 0 bases and J 1 base, with 9 bases left between them. The CDR3 DNA sequence: TGTGCCAGCAGTTACTCTCTACCAAAGAACACTGAAGCTTTCTTT. Its translation: CASSYSLPKNTEAFF.

The V gene is TRBV7-9, the J gene TRBJ2-7; D might be TRBD2 (6 bases). This CDR3 is 13 amino acids long. Trimming removed 5 bases at V and 1 base at J, with 9 bases between. CDR1 and CDR2 from the germline V gene are SEHNR and FQNEAQ (reference sequence). CDR3 DNA sequence: TGTGCCAGCAGCACGGGGACTTCCTACGAGCAGTACTTC. Residues: CASSTGTSYEQYF. The full variable domain, its missing parts supplied by reference TRBV7-9 and TRBJ2-7, is DTGVSQNPRHKITKRGQNVTFRCDPISEHNRLYWYRQTLGQGPEFLTYFQNEAQLEKSRLLSDRFSAERPKGSFSTLEIQRTEQGDSAMYLCASSTGTSYEQYFGPGTRLTVT.

This clonotype showed up just a few times. V usage is TRBV2 and J usage is TRBJ1-1, with TRBD1 identical over 9 bases. The germline gives CDR1 SNHLY, CDR2 FYNNEI. The J segment lost 0 bases and the V segment lost 7 bases, leaving 12 bases of the junction unmatched. The CDR3 extends over 17 amino acids. CDR3 coding DNA: TGTGCCAGCATGGGGTCCGGGACAGGGCAAATGAACACTGAAGCTTTCTTT. Translating it yields CASMGSGTGQMNTEAFF.

This clonotype was counted at least ten times. The rearrangement uses TRBV7-2 and TRBJ1-1; no definite D call. The ends were cut back, 1 base at V and 4 bases at J, with 7 bases in the middle. CDR1 is SGHTA and CDR2 is FQGNSA in the germline V gene. CDR3 length equals 13 residues. The CDR3 sequence: CASSLEPGTEAFF. CDR3 DNA sequence: TGTGCCAGCAGCTTAGAGCCTGGCACTGAAGCTTTCTTT.

This clonotype was picked up many times. The rearrangement joins TRBV5-6 to TRBJ2-7; 10 bases are shared with TRBD2. CDR1 is SGHDT, CDR2 YYEEEE, per germline. V trimming: 0 bases; J trimming: 11 bases; junction bases outside the gene matches: 8. The CDR3 is 14 amino acids. CDR3 sequence (DNA): TGTGCCAGCAGCTTGGCCGTCGGACTAGCGGCTGAGTACTTC. It codes for CASSLAVGLAAEYF.

Only a few counts were recorded for this clonotype. This chain uses TRBV6-5 with TRBJ2-3; D might be TRBD2 (6 bases). The CDR3 spans 16 residues. CDR1 and CDR2 (germline): MNHEY, SVGAGI. V was clipped by 7 bases and J by 0 bases, with 17 bases between them. The CDR3 loop reads CASKTPGDLSTDTQYF. The CDR3, as DNA: TGTGCCAGCAAAACTCCGGGGGACCTGAGCACAGATACGCAGTATTTT.

There are many counts of this clonotype. This rearrangement joins TRBV2 to TRBJ2-3, with a weak D call TRBD2 (6 bases). The length of the CDR3 is 16 residues. Trimming took off 2 bases at V and 2 bases at J, with 14 bases between the two ends. Germline lookup yields CDR1 SNHLY and CDR2 FYNNEI. As DNA, the CDR3 is TGTGCCAGCAGTGAAAGGGACTTAAGATTCACAGATACGCAGTATTTT. Translating gives CASSERDLRFTDTQYF.

V is TRBV10-3 and J is TRBJ1-2, with a tentative D call TRBD1 (5 bases). CDR3 length: 12 amino acids. V was clipped by 2 bases and J by 7 bases, with 8 bases between them. Germline values: CDR1 ENHRY, CDR2 SYGVKD. CDR3 amino acids: CAISEIRGGYTF. Written as DNA, the CDR3 is TGTGCCATCAGTGAGATAAGGGGTGGCTACACCTTC.

J is TRBJ1-1 and V is TRBV11-2; D gene ambiguous. The CDR3 runs to 14 residues. Germline V CDR1 and CDR2: SGHAT, FQNNGV. Between the trimmed V and J ends, which lost 0 bases and 1 base, there was a span of 6 bases. The CDR3 reads CASSLESGNTEAFF. The CDR3 coding sequence is TGTGCCAGCAGCTTAGAATCAGGGAACACTGAAGCTTTCTTT. Supplemented by reference TRBV11-2 and TRBJ1-1, the full variable domain reads EAGVAQSPRYKIIEKRQSVAFWCNPISGHATLYWYQQILGQGPKLLIQFQNNGVVDDSQLPKDRFSAERLKGVDSTLKIQPAKLEDSAVYLCASSLESGNTEAFFGQGTRLTVV.

V and J are TRBV12-3 or TRBV12-4 and TRBJ2-7; D perhaps matches TRBD2 (7 bases). Trimming pared 2 bases from V and 9 bases from J, leaving 14 bases between. There are 13 residues in the CDR3. DNA for the CDR3: TGTGCCAGCAGTTTATGGGGGGGCGCGTGGCAGTACTTC. Protein: CASSLWGGAWQYF.

This sequence joins TRBV7-9 and TRBJ2-7, with 7 bases aligning to TRBD2. The CDR3 contains 15 residues. J gave up 1 base and V 2 bases, and 5 bases lay outside the gene matches. Germline loops: CDR1 SEHNR, CDR2 FQNEAQ (reference sequence). This CDR3 reads CASSLQSGVSYEQYF. For the CDR3, the DNA is TGTGCCAGCAGCTTACAAAGCGGGGTGTCCTACGAGCAGTACTTC. The variable domain in full, with the rest retrieved from reference TRBV7-9 and TRBJ2-7, is DTGVSQNPRHKITKRGQNVTFRCDPISEHNRLYWYRQTLGQGPEFLTYFQNEAQLEKSRLLSDRFSAERPKGSFSTLEIQRTEQGDSAMYLCASSLQSGVSYEQYFGPGTRLTVT.